The entry below gives a single T cell receptor (beta chain) sequence along with its context. The source of the sample is a study of blood T cell repertoires in COVID-19. Trimming pared 6 bases from V and 4 bases from J, leaving 15 bases between. The germline CDR1 and CDR2 sequences are LNHDA and SQIVND (reference sequence). CDR3 length: 15 amino acids. Authors' methods: Reference gene primer amplification gave nucleated cell count estimates. Generated by immunoSEQ multiplex PCR, the TCRdb table keeps only in-frame clones and is missing some. That table is the source of V, J and clone size, and D and trimming were worked out from the DNA. The sample lists hundreds of thousands of clones; 88% were seen once. Cohort assignment relied on participant-reported clinical history. Among Cohort 3 donors, those recovered had two negative PCRs, clearance, or symptom resolution.

Sequences were obtained from PBMCs or T cells enriched from blood (not recorded which). This TCR was recovered from a woman in her twenties or thirties who had recovered from COVID-19. The chain couples TRBV19 to TRBJ1-4, with unresolved D. This CDR3 is CASRFVVSGNEKLFF. For the CDR3, the DNA is TGTGCCAGTAGATTTGTGGTGTCGGGTAATGAAAAACTGTTTTTT.